The 24 T cell receptor beta chains reported below all come from one sample, sequenced in a study of blood T cell repertoires in COVID-19. The data were produced by immunoSEQ multiplex PCR, yet TCRdb's version contains in-frame clones alone and is incomplete. The table shows about 180,000 clones, with 86% occurring only once. Sequenced input: PBMCs or T cells enriched from blood (not recorded which). The source is a woman under 40 who had recovered from COVID-19.

The chain is built from TRBV6-2 or TRBV6-3 and TRBJ1-2; possibly TRBD1 for D (6 bases). CDR3 size: 14 residues. From germline, CDR1 is MNHEY and CDR2 SVGEGT. Trimming cost V 6 bases and J 6 bases, with 17 bases left between them. CDR3 nucleotides: TGTGCCAGCAGCCTAATCGGGACACAAAATGGCTACACCTTC. The encoded protein is CASSLIGTQNGYTF.

Here the CDR3 reads CASSKKVGVDAKNIQYF. CDR3 sequence (DNA): TGTGCCAGCAGCAAAAAGGTCGGAGTCGATGCCAAAAACATTCAGTACTTC. The rearrangement links TRBV21-1 to TRBJ2-4; TRBD2 was called by the table and not checked on the DNA. TRBV21-1 is reported as a pseudogene. The CDR3 extends over 17 amino acids.

The chain is built from TRBV2 and TRBJ2-2, with 9 bases identical to TRBD2. The CDR3 covers 18 residues. In germline, CDR1 is SNHLY, CDR2 FYNNEI. V was clipped by 4 bases and J by 9 bases; unmatched bases: 18. This chain's CDR3 is CASSVSSGRPAPPRELFF. In DNA, the CDR3 is TGTGCCAGCAGTGTTTCCAGCGGGAGGCCCGCCCCACCCCGGGAGCTGTTTTTT.

This clone was detected only a few times. The sample contains more than one DNA sequence encoding this CDR3. V gene TRBV5-1 combines with J gene TRBJ2-2; D remains ambiguous. V was cut by 0 bases and J by 1 base, with 4 bases left in between. This CDR3 contains 14 residues. The germline CDR1 and CDR2 sequences are SGHRS and YFSETQ. The CDR3 region is CASSLAGNTGELFF. DNA of the CDR3: TGCGCCAGCAGCTTGGCCGGGAACACCGGGGAGCTGTTTTTT.

The CDR3 sequence: CASSPPGLAVASSYNEQFF. The CDR3 nucleotides read TGTGCCAGCAGCCCACCGGGACTAGCGGTCGCTAGCTCCTACAATGAGCAGTTCTTC. The chain combines TRBV3-1 (or the pseudogene TRBV3-2) with TRBJ2-1; TRBD2 matches 11 bases. This CDR3 has 19 residues. Germline-derived CDR1 and CDR2 are LGHDT and YNNKEL (reference sequence). The ends lost 4 bases at V and 0 bases at J; junction bases unmatched: 11.

The rearrangement links TRBV6-5 to TRBJ1-4; possible D gene TRBD1, 6 bases. V lost 10 bases, J lost 7 bases, and 16 bases lay in between. Germline V gene lookup returns CDR1 MNHEY and CDR2 SVGAGI. CDR3 length: 13 amino acids. This chain's CDR3 is CAIRRGGGEKLFF. The CDR3 DNA is TGTGCCATCCGCCGGGGAGGGGGTGAAAAACTGTTTTTT.

V usage is TRBV27 and J usage is TRBJ2-3; D gene uncertain. Trimming took off 3 bases at V and 2 bases at J, with 3 bases between the two ends. The V gene's germline CDR1 is MNHEY and CDR2 SMNVEV (reference sequence). The CDR3 loop spans 12 amino acids. The CDR3 region is CASSFNTDTQYF. DNA for the CDR3: TGTGCCAGCAGTTTCAACACAGATACGCAGTATTTT.

V and J are TRBV3-1 (or the pseudogene TRBV3-2) and TRBJ2-3, with D possibly matching TRBD2 (5 bases). Germline lookup yields CDR1 LGHDT and CDR2 YNNKEL (reference sequence). The length of the CDR3 is 16 residues. V gave up 0 bases and J gave up 4 bases, with 14 bases separating them. The CDR3 spells CASSQDIPWGADTQYF. CDR3 coding DNA: TGTGCCAGCAGCCAAGATATCCCCTGGGGAGCAGATACGCAGTATTTT.

The chain joins TRBV7-8 to TRBJ2-5, with 7 bases that match TRBD1. CDR3 length equals 16 residues. Germline trimming cut 0 bases from V and 2 bases from J; bases unmatched to any gene: 6. Germline V gene sequence: CDR1 SGHVS, CDR2 FQNEAQ. The CDR3 loop reads CASSLATGQRQETQYF. In nucleotides, the CDR3 is TGTGCCAGCAGCTTAGCGACAGGGCAGAGACAAGAGACCCAGTACTTC.

This chain connects TRBV12-3 or TRBV12-4 to TRBJ2-1; unclear D gene. This CDR3 comprises 13 residues. Deletions cut 1 base from V and 7 bases from J, with 8 bases between. CDR3 residues: CASSLGITNEQFF. The CDR3 DNA follows: TGTGCCAGCAGTTTAGGCATCACTAATGAGCAGTTCTTC.

The chain links TRBV7-8 to TRBJ2-7, with 8 bases lining up with TRBD1. The CDR3 contains 14 residues. The junction had 4 bases not matched to a gene; V was cut back by 1 base and J by 5 bases. Germline V gene lookup returns CDR1 SGHVS and CDR2 FQNEAQ. The CDR3 sequence is CASSLESGGDEQYF. The CDR3 DNA reads as TGTGCCAGCAGCTTAGAATCAGGGGGCGACGAGCAGTACTTC.

The DNA of the CDR3 is TGTGCCAGCAGCTTACAGGGGCTCGGGACCTACGAGCAGTACTTC. It is translated as CASSLQGLGTYEQYF. The chain recombines TRBV5-5 with TRBJ2-7; TRBD1 matches 7 bases. V lost 2 bases and J lost 2; bases outside the gene matches: 7. This CDR3 region has 15 residues. Per germline, CDR1 SGHKS and CDR2 YYEKEE (reference sequence).

This clone was counted once. V and J are TRBV2 and TRBJ2-7; 9 nucleotides align to TRBD1. The germline V gene encodes CDR1 SNHLY and CDR2 FYNNEI. The CDR3 is 14 amino acids. V was clipped by 6 bases and J by 5 bases; unmatched bases: 8. CDR3 sequence reads: CASSTGTGIDEQYF. The CDR3 DNA is TGTGCCAGCAGCACCGGGACAGGGATCGACGAGCAGTACTTC.

The chain couples TRBV10-3 to TRBJ1-4; D gene ambiguous. This CDR3 has 14 amino acids. CDR1 is ENHRY and CDR2 is SYGVKD in the germline V gene. V lost 5 bases, J lost 0 bases, and 7 bases lay in between. The CDR3 loop is CAISTGATNEKLFF. In nucleotides, the CDR3 is TGTGCCATCAGTACCGGTGCAACTAATGAAAAACTGTTTTTT.

J is TRBJ1-2 and V is TRBV7-8, with 7 bases aligning to TRBD1. The V segment lost 5 bases and the J segment 3 bases; nucleotides outside the gene matches: 3. There are 13 residues in the CDR3. CDR1 and CDR2 from the germline V gene are SGHVS and FQNEAQ. CDR3 sequence: CASSRDRDYGYTF. The CDR3 bases are TGTGCCAGCAGCCGCGACAGGGACTATGGCTACACCTTC.

The V call is TRBV4-1, the J call TRBJ2-1; 10 bases align to TRBD2. V lost 6 bases, J lost 1 base, and 6 bases stayed unmatched. The CDR3 has 16 residues. Germline CDR1 reads MGHRA; CDR2 reads YSYEKL. CDR3 loop: CASSHGLAASYNEQFF. In nucleotides, the CDR3 is TGCGCCAGCAGTCACGGACTAGCGGCATCCTACAATGAGCAGTTCTTC.

The chain's CDR3 is CSVEDRGGWETQYF. The CDR3 DNA is TGCAGCGTTGAAGATCGGGGAGGGTGGGAGACCCAGTACTTC. The gene calls are TRBV29-1 and TRBJ2-5; 7 bases map to TRBD2. The CDR3 has 14 amino acids. Unmatched junction bases numbered 6, after V lost 0 bases and J lost 5 bases. CDR1 SQVTM and CDR2 ANQGSEA come from the germline V gene.

V is TRBV10-2 and J is TRBJ2-1; 11 positions match TRBD2. CDR1 is WSHSY, CDR2 SAAADI, per germline. There are 18 residues in the CDR3. Unmatched junction bases numbered 6, after V lost 2 bases and J lost 0 bases. CDR3 nucleotides: TGCGCCAGCAGTGAGCCAGTAGCGGGAGGGCCCTCCTACAATGAGCAGTTCTTC. This sequence encodes CASSEPVAGGPSYNEQFF.

The V and J genes are TRBV7-9 and TRBJ1-1, with D tentatively TRBD1 (6 bases). Trimming cost V 3 bases and J 4 bases, with 12 bases left between them. The length of the CDR3 is 14 residues. Germline V gene data show CDR1 as SEHNR and CDR2 as FQNEAQ (reference sequence). CDR3 amino acids: CASSFGGAVTEAFF. In nucleotides, the CDR3 is TGTGCCAGCAGCTTCGGGGGGGCGGTCACTGAAGCTTTCTTT.

The chain carries TRBV5-4 and TRBJ2-3; tentative D call: TRBD2 (6 bases). The ends were cut back, 2 bases at V and 2 bases at J, with 15 bases in the middle. The CDR3 runs to 16 residues. Germline loops: CDR1 SGHNT, CDR2 YYREEE (reference sequence). Written as DNA, the CDR3 is TGTGCCAGCAGCTTTGGACTACCCACGTACACAGATACGCAGTATTTT. The encoded protein is CASSFGLPTYTDTQYF.

The chain employs TRBV19 and TRBJ2-7, with TRBD2 matching over 12 bases. This CDR3 region has 16 residues. The germline V gene encodes CDR1 LNHDA and CDR2 SQIVND (reference sequence). The V gene end was trimmed by 5 bases and the J gene end by 2 bases; junction bases not matched to a gene: 7. The CDR3 sequence is CASSSPSGRGTYEQYF. The DNA for the CDR3 is TGTGCCAGTAGTTCACCTAGCGGGAGGGGGACCTACGAGCAGTACTTC.

This sequence joins TRBV2 and TRBJ1-5; D gene uncertain. Germline V gene sequence: CDR1 SNHLY, CDR2 FYNNEI. The CDR3 is 17 residues long. Trimming pared 3 bases from V and 0 bases from J, leaving 15 bases between. The CDR3 region is CASSEEAYSNSNQPQHF. The CDR3 DNA sequence: TGTGCCAGCAGTGAGGAGGCCTACTCCAATAGCAATCAGCCCCAGCATTTT.

This clone occurred a few times. This chain links TRBV29-1 with TRBJ1-2; 9 bases fit TRBD1. The V segment lost 5 bases and the J segment 8 bases; nucleotides outside the gene matches: 6. Germline CDR1 SQVTM, CDR2 ANQGSEA. The CDR3 length is 12 residues. CDR3 coding DNA: TGCAGCGTTACAAGGACAGGGGACGGCTACACCTTC. It yields the protein CSVTRTGDGYTF. Combining the CDR3 with reference TRBV29-1 and TRBJ1-2 gives the whole variable domain SAVISQKPSRDICQRGTSLTIQCQVDSQVTMMFWYRQQPGQSLTLIATANQGSEATYESGFVIDKFPISRPNLTFSTLTVSNMSPEDSSIYLCSVTRTGDGYTFGSGTRLTVV.

This clone was found a few times. This rearrangement joins TRBV28 to TRBJ2-7; TRBD2 matches 7 bases. V shed 2 bases and J 5 bases; nucleotides not matched to a gene: 6. The CDR3 is 14 amino acids. Germline CDR1 MDHEN, CDR2 SYDVKM. The CDR3 region has the DNA TGTGCCAGCAGTTTACTCAGACTAGCTGACGAGCAGTACTTC. Protein product: CASSLLRLADEQYF. The variable domain in full, with the rest retrieved from reference TRBV28 and TRBJ2-7, is DVKVTQSSRYLVKRTGEKVFLECVQDMDHENMFWYRQDPGLGLRLIYFSYDVKMKEKGDIPEGYSVSREKKERFSLILESASTNQTSMYLCASSLLRLADEQYFGPGTRLTVT.